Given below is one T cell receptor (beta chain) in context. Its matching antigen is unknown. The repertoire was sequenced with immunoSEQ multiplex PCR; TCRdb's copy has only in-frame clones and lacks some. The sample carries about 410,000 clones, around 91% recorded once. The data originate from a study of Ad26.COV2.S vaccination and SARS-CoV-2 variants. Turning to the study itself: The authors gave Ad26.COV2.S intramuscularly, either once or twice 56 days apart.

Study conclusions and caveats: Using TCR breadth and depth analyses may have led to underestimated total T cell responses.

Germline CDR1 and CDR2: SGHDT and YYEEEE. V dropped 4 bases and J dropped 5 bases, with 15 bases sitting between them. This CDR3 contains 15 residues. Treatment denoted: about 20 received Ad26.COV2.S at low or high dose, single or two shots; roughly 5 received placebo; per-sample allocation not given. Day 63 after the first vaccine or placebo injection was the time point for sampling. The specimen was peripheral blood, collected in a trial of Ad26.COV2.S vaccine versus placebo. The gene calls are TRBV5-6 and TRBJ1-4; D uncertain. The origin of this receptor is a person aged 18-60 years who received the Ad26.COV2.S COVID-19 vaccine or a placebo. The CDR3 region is CASSPTSSPNEKLFF. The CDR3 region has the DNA TGTGCCAGCAGCCCGACGTCCTCCCCGAATGAAAAACTGTTTTTT.